This entry lists 28 T cell receptor beta chains sequenced from one sample in a study of response to subunit inactivated influenza vaccine. TCRdb reanalysed the RT-PCR reads using MiXCR and keeps one entry per CDR3 protein. This repertoire shows roughly 760,000 distinct CDR3 sequences, around 21% found once; its top ten account for more than 8.5%. The sequencing here drew on PBMCs from blood, taken about 5 days after vaccination. These receptors came from a middle-aged man who received an inactivated influenza vaccine.

This clonotype was found a few times. The rearrangement links TRBV10-3 to TRBJ2-7; 8 bases fit TRBD2. This CDR3 has 13 amino acids. Germline lookup yields CDR1 ENHRY and CDR2 SYGVKD. V trimming: 10 bases; J trimming: 4 bases; junction bases outside the gene matches: 9. In DNA form, the CDR3 reads TGTGCCACGATGGGGGCGGGAGGTTACGAGCAGTACTTC. It specifies CATMGAGGYEQYF.

This clonotype was counted ten times or more. CDR3 bases: TGCAGCGTTAGCGACGGTCAAGAGACCCAGTACTTC. It encodes CSVSDGQETQYF. The rearrangement joins TRBV29-1 to TRBJ2-5; D ambiguous. The germline V gene has CDR1 SQVTM and CDR2 ANQGSEA. The CDR3 is made up of 12 amino acids. Between the trimmed V and J ends, which lost 5 bases and 2 bases, there was a span of 9 bases.

V is TRBV12-3 or TRBV12-4 and J is TRBJ2-5; TRBD1 matches 12 bases. The junction had 5 bases not matched to a gene; V was cut back by 5 bases and J by 4 bases. The CDR3 has 15 residues. CDR3 coding DNA: TGTGCCAGCAGTACCCGGGACAGGGGGCGAGAGACCCAGTACTTC. Amino acid sequence: CASSTRDRGRETQYF.

Only a few counts were recorded for this clonotype. The chain joins TRBV5-1 to TRBJ2-7; 7 bases are shared with TRBD1. J lost 3 bases, V lost 4 bases, and 10 bases had no gene match. The germline gives CDR1 SGHRS, CDR2 YFSETQ. The CDR3 contains 15 residues. CDR3: CASSQTGMGHYEQYF. CDR3 bases: TGCGCCAGCAGCCAGACAGGGATGGGGCACTACGAGCAGTACTTC. Full variable domain (missing parts from reference TRBV5-1 and TRBJ2-7): KAGVTQTPRYLIKTRGQQVTLSCSPISGHRSVSWYQQTPGQGLQFLFEYFSETQRNKGNFPGRFSGRQFSNSRSEMNVSTLELGDSALYLCASSQTGMGHYEQYFGPGTRLTVT.

This clonotype was seen more than once but under ten times. This chain uses TRBV5-6 with TRBJ2-1; a weak D match, TRBD2 (5 bases). This CDR3 has 16 amino acids. Germline CDR1 reads SGHDT; CDR2 reads YYEEEE. V lost 0 bases to trimming and J lost 6 bases, with 16 bases between them. In DNA, the CDR3 is TGTGCCAGCAGCTTGGGTCCCCTAGCCGCGATCAATGAGCAGTTCTTC. It yields the protein CASSLGPLAAINEQFF.

The table lists this clonotype with many counts. This chain uses TRBV7-2 with TRBJ2-2, with a weak D call TRBD2 (6 bases). This CDR3 has 14 residues. Germline CDR1 is SGHTA and CDR2 is FQGNSA. V lost 5 bases and J lost 4, with 11 bases in between. CDR3 sequence reads: CASSVGGTTGELFF. CDR3 in DNA: TGTGCCAGCAGCGTAGGAGGGACCACCGGGGAGCTGTTTTTT.

This clonotype was counted only a few times. V and J are TRBV20-1 and TRBJ2-1, with a weak D call TRBD2 (6 bases). V gave up 1 base and J gave up 3 bases, with 22 bases separating them. The germline CDR1 and CDR2 sequences are DFQATT and SNEGSKA (reference sequence). The CDR3 totals 18 residues. CDR3 region: CSARASALREWGYNEQFF. In DNA, the CDR3 is TGCAGTGCTAGAGCCTCGGCCCTTCGGGAGTGGGGCTACAATGAGCAGTTCTTC.

The chain is built from TRBV6-1 and TRBJ2-4; D possibly corresponds to TRBD2 (6 bases). Germline values: CDR1 MNHNS, CDR2 SASEGT. Deletions cut 5 bases from V and 1 base from J, with 21 bases between. This CDR3 is 18 amino acids long. CDR3: CASSTASAPLGAKNIQYF. CDR3 sequence (DNA): TGTGCCAGCAGTACAGCTAGCGCTCCCCTCGGGGCCAAAAACATTCAGTACTTC.

In this sample, this clonotype turned up a few times. DNA of the CDR3: TGCAGTGCTAGGTTTAGAACCGGGGAGCTGTTTTTT. Translation: CSARFRTGELFF. V gene TRBV20-1 combines with J gene TRBJ2-2, with D unclear. Germline V lookup: CDR1 DFQATT, CDR2 SNEGSKA (reference sequence). V was clipped by 3 bases and J by 5 bases, with 7 bases between them. The CDR3 spans 12 residues.

V gene TRBV6-1 combines with J gene TRBJ2-1; D ambiguous. The CDR3 consists of 14 residues. V lost 5 bases, J lost 1 base, and 9 bases lay in between. Germline CDR1 and CDR2: MNHNS and SASEGT. The CDR3 loop reads CASSRRESYNEQFF. The CDR3 DNA reads as TGTGCCAGCAGTCGGCGAGAGTCCTACAATGAGCAGTTCTTC.

This clonotype was detected only a few times. The chain recombines TRBV10-3 with TRBJ1-5; D unclear. Germline lookup yields CDR1 ENHRY and CDR2 SYGVKD. The CDR3 extends over 12 amino acids. V lost 8 bases and J lost 3, with 8 bases in between. The chain's CDR3 is CAIGPINQPQHF. Here the CDR3 DNA reads TGTGCCATCGGGCCGATCAATCAGCCCCAGCATTTT.

The chain joins TRBV6-2 or TRBV6-3 to TRBJ2-5; weak D call: TRBD1 (6 bases). The V and J ends lost 2 bases and 5 bases respectively, with 21 bases between them. The CDR3 extends over 17 amino acids. In germline, CDR1 is MNHEY, CDR2 SVGEGT. CDR3 in amino acids: CASSYGGWDTRRETQYF. CDR3 DNA: TGTGCCAGCAGTTACGGAGGTTGGGACACCCGCAGGGAGACCCAGTACTTC.

The chain combines TRBV10-3 with TRBJ2-1, with D tentatively TRBD2 (5 bases). The CDR3 consists of 15 residues. The V and J ends lost 8 bases and 0 bases respectively, with 14 bases between them. CDR1 is ENHRY, CDR2 SYGVKD, per germline. CDR3 DNA: TGTGCCATCTCCACAGAAACTAGCTCCTACAATGAGCAGTTCTTC. It translates to CAISTETSSYNEQFF.

The rearrangement joins TRBV5-6 to TRBJ2-7; D possibly uses TRBD1 or TRBD2 (5 bases each). In germline, CDR1 is SGHDT, CDR2 YYEEEE. The V end lost 4 bases, the J end lost 2 bases, and 13 bases lay between the germline ends. CDR3 length equals 14 residues. CDR3 DNA sequence: TGTGCCAGCAGCCCACTAGACAGAACCTACGAGCAGTACTTC. Its translation: CASSPLDRTYEQYF.

This clonotype was seen a handful of times. This sequence joins TRBV7-9 and TRBJ2-7; D is possibly TRBD2 (5 bases). Trimming pared 4 bases from V and 2 bases from J, leaving 15 bases between. Per the germline V gene, CDR1 is SEHNR and CDR2 is FQNEAQ (reference sequence). CDR3 length: 15 residues. The CDR3 nucleotides read TGTGCCAGCAGCTATACCTCCGGGGTCCCCTACGAGCAGTACTTC. It yields the protein CASSYTSGVPYEQYF. Combining the CDR3 with reference TRBV7-9 and TRBJ2-7 gives the whole variable domain DTGVSQNPRHKITKRGQNVTFRCDPISEHNRLYWYRQTLGQGPEFLTYFQNEAQLEKSRLLSDRFSAERPKGSFSTLEIQRTEQGDSAMYLCASSYTSGVPYEQYFGPGTRLTVT.

This clonotype appeared a few times. The V and J genes are TRBV5-1 and TRBJ2-1; 9 nucleotides agree with TRBD2. The CDR3 covers 14 residues. J lost 5 bases, V lost 4 bases, and 4 bases had no gene match. Germline V lookup: CDR1 SGHRS, CDR2 YFSETQ. CDR3 DNA: TGCGCCAGCAGCACGAGCGGGGGGAACAATGAGCAGTTCTTC. Translation: CASSTSGGNNEQFF.

This chain links TRBV25-1 with TRBJ2-1; TRBD2 agrees at 10 bases. With V trimmed by 4 bases and J by 8 bases, 8 bases remained unmatched. The germline V gene has CDR1 MGHDK and CDR2 SYGVNS. The CDR3 is 15 residues long. DNA of the CDR3: TGTGCCAGCAGTGTAGGGCTAGCGGGAGCGGATGAGCAGTTCTTC. This translates into CASSVGLAGADEQFF.

This clonotype showed up just a few times. The chain recombines TRBV6-1 with TRBJ1-4; possibly TRBD1 for D (5 bases). The CDR3 length is 13 residues. CDR1 and CDR2 (germline): MNHNS, SASEGT. V gave up 10 bases and J gave up 9 bases, with 18 bases separating them. DNA for the CDR3: TGTGCCACCTCACTCCAGGGTTCAAAAAAACTGTTTTTT. Residues: CATSLQGSKKLFF.

The genes are TRBV11-2 and TRBJ2-1; 11 bases align to TRBD2. Trimming cost V 1 base and J 9 bases; bases outside gene matches: 5. The CDR3 sequence is 15 residues long. Germline V gene data show CDR1 as SGHAT and CDR2 as FQNNGV. The CDR3 spells CASSLVAGGQAEQFF. The CDR3 DNA is TGTGCCAGCAGCTTAGTAGCGGGAGGGCAGGCTGAGCAGTTCTTC.

The gene calls are TRBV28 and TRBJ2-7, with D tentatively TRBD2 (7 bases). The CDR3 has 16 amino acids. Germline-derived CDR1 and CDR2 are MDHEN and SYDVKM. Trimming took off 3 bases at V and 4 bases at J, with 19 bases between the two ends. CDR3 region: CASSFEESRGGYEQYF. For the CDR3, the DNA is TGTGCCAGCAGTTTTGAAGAATCAAGGGGGGGTTACGAGCAGTACTTC.

Ten or more counts support this clonotype. The rearrangement uses TRBV6-2 or TRBV6-3 and TRBJ2-2; D is perhaps TRBD1 or TRBD2 (5 bases each). From germline, CDR1 is MNHEY and CDR2 SVGEGT. Trimming took 7 bases from V and 7 from J, leaving 10 bases between them. This CDR3 contains 12 residues. The CDR3 nucleotides are TGTGCCAGCACGAGAGGGGACGGGGAGCTGTTTTTT. Its translation: CASTRGDGELFF.

The J gene is TRBJ2-1, the V gene TRBV29-1; a possible D gene is TRBD1 (7 bases). The CDR3 has 13 residues. Germline V CDR1 and CDR2: SQVTM, ANQGSEA. The germline V and J ends were trimmed by 5 bases and 7 bases, with 15 bases remaining between them. This CDR3 is CSVQKGAGNEQFF. CDR3 DNA: TGCAGCGTTCAAAAGGGGGCGGGAAATGAGCAGTTCTTC.

This clonotype appeared a few times. The chain recombines TRBV10-3 with TRBJ1-2; 7 bases line up with TRBD1. The CDR3 runs to 14 residues. Losses at the gene ends were 3 bases for V and 2 bases for J; bases not matched to a gene: 3. CDR1 and CDR2 from the germline V gene are ENHRY and SYGVKD. The CDR3 here is CAISEWDSNYGYTF. The CDR3 nucleotides read TGTGCCATCAGTGAATGGGACAGCAACTATGGCTACACCTTC.

This clonotype was detected only a few times. The gene calls are TRBV9 and TRBJ2-1; TRBD2 aligns across 8 bases. There are 15 residues in the CDR3. The J segment lost 9 bases and the V segment lost 4 bases, leaving 12 bases of the junction unmatched. Germline V CDR1 and CDR2: SGDLS, YYNGEE. The DNA for the CDR3 is TGTGCCAGCAGCTCGACCGGGACTAGTTCGGGTGAGCAGTTCTTC. This gives the protein CASSSTGTSSGEQFF.

The CDR3 coding sequence is TGTGCCAGCATCCAACTAGCGGGAGGAGATACGCAGTATTTT. Translated: CASIQLAGGDTQYF. This chain connects TRBV6-1 to TRBJ2-3; 12 nucleotides agree with TRBD2. The CDR3 extends over 14 amino acids. With V trimmed by 7 bases and J by 5 bases, 4 bases remained unmatched. From germline, CDR1 is MNHNS and CDR2 SASEGT.

The chain recombines TRBV29-1 with TRBJ1-6; perhaps TRBD1 as D (5 bases). The CDR3 spans 14 residues. Trimming stripped 0 bases from V and 6 bases from J, with 9 bases between. Looked up from germline, CDR1 is SQVTM and CDR2 is ANQGSEA. CDR3: CSVEERGPNSPLHF. In nucleotides, the CDR3 is TGCAGCGTTGAAGAACGGGGCCCTAATTCACCCCTCCACTTT.

This clonotype was seen ten or more times. This sequence joins TRBV6-5 and TRBJ2-7; tentatively, D is TRBD1 (5 bases). Trimming shortened V by 3 bases and J by 2 bases, and 11 bases separated the two germline ends. CDR3 length: 14 residues. The V gene's germline CDR1 is MNHEY and CDR2 SVGAGI. The CDR3 DNA reads TGTGCCAGCAGTTATCTACAGGAAGCCTACGAGCAGTACTTC. Protein sequence: CASSYLQEAYEQYF.

The chain employs TRBV20-1 and TRBJ2-4, with 8 bases that match TRBD2. The J segment lost 9 bases and the V segment lost 5 bases, leaving 9 bases of the junction unmatched. The CDR3 loop spans 13 amino acids. Germline V lookup: CDR1 DFQATT, CDR2 SNEGSKA (reference sequence). The CDR3, as DNA: TGCAGTGCTTACCCGGGGGGGAACAGCATTCAGTACTTC. Its protein is CSAYPGGNSIQYF.